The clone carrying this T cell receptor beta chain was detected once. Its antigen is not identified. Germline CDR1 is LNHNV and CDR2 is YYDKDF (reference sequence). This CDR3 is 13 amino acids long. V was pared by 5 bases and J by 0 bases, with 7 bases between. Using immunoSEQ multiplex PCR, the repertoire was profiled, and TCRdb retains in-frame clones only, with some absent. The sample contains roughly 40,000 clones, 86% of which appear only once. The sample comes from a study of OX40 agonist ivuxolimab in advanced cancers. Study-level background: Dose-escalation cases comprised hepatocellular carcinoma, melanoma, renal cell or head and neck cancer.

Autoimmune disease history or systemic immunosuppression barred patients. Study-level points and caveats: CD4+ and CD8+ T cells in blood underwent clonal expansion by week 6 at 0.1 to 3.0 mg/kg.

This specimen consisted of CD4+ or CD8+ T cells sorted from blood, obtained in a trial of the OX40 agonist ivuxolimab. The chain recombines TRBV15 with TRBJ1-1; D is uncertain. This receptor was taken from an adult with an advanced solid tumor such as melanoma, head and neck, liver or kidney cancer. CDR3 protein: CATSGFMNTEAFF. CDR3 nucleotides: TGTGCCACCAGCGGTTTCATGAACACTGAAGCTTTCTTT.